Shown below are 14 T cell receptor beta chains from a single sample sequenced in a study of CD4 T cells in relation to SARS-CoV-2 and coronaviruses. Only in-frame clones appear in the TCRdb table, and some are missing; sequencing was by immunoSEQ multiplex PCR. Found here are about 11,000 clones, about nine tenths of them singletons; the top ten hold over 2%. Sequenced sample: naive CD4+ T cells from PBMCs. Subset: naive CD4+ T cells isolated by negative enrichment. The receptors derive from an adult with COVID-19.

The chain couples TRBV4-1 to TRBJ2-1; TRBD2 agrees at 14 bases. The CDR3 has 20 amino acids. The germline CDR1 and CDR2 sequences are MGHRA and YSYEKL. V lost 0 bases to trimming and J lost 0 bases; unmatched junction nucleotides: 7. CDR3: CASSQETGTSGGSSYNEQFF. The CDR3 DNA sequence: TGCGCCAGCAGCCAAGAGACCGGGACTAGCGGGGGAAGCTCCTACAATGAGCAGTTCTTC.

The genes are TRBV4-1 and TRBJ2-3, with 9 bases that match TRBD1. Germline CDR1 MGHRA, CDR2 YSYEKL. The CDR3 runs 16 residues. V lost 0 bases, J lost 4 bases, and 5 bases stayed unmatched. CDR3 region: CASSQEQGARADTQYF. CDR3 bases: TGCGCCAGCAGCCAAGAACAGGGGGCTAGGGCAGATACGCAGTATTTT.

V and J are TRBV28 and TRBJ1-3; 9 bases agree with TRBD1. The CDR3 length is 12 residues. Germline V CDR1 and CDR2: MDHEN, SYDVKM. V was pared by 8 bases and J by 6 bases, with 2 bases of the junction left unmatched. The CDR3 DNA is TGTGCCAGCGGGACAGGGAAAAACACCATATATTTT. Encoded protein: CASGTGKNTIYF.

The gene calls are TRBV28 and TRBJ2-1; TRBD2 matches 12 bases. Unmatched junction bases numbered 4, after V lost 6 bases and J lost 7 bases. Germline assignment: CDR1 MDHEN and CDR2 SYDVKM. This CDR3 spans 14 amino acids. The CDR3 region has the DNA TGTGCCAGCAGCGGACTAGCGGGAAGTAATGAGCAGTTCTTC. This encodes CASSGLAGSNEQFF.

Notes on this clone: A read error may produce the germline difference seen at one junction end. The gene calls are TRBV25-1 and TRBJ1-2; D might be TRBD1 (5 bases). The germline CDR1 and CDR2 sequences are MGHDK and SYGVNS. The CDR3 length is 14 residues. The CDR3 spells CASSDRGGTPPFAF. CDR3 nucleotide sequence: TGTGCCAGCAGTGATCGTGGCGGGACGCCGCCTTTCGCCTTC.

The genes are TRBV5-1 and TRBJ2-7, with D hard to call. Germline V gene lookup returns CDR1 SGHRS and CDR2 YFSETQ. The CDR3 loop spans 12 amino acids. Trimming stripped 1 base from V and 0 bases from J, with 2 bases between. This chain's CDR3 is CASSLPSYEQYF. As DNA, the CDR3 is TGCGCCAGCAGCTTGCCCTCCTACGAGCAGTACTTC.

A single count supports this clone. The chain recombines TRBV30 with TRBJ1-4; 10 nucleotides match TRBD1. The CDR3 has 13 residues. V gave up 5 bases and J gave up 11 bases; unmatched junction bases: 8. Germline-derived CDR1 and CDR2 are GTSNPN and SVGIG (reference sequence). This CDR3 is CAWGGTGAGKLFF. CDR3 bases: TGTGCCTGGGGTGGGACAGGGGCGGGGAAACTGTTTTTT.

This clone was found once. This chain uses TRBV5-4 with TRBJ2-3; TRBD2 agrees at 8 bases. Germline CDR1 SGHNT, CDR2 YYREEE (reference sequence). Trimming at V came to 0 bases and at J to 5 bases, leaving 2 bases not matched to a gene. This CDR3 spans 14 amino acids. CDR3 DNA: TGTGCCAGCAGCTTGGAGGCGGGGGGAGATACGCAGTATTTT. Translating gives CASSLEAGGDTQYF.

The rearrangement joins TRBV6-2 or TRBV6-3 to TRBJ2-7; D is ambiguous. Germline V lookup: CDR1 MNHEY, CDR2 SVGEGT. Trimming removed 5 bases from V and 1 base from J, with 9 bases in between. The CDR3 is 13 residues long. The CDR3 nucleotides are TGTGCCAGCAGTAAGCCCGGGTCCTACGAGCAGTACTTC. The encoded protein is CASSKPGSYEQYF.

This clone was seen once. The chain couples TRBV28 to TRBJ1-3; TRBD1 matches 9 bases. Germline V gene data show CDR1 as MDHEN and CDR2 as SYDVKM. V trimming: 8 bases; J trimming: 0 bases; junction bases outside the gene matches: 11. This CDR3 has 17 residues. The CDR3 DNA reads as TGTGCCAGCGCGGGACAGGGTAATCAGCTCTCTGGAAACACCATATATTTT. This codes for CASAGQGNQLSGNTIYF.

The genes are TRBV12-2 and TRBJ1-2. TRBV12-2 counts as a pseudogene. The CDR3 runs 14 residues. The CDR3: CASRLGRENYGYTF. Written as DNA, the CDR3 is TGTGCAAGTCGCTTGGGCAGGGAGAACTATGGCTACACCTTC.

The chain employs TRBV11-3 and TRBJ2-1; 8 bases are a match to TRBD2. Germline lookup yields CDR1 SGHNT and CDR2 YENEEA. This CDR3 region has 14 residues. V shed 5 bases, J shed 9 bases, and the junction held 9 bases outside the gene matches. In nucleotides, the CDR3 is TGTGCCAGCAGCCCTGCCGGGACTAGTTCTGAGCAGTTCTTC. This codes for CASSPAGTSSEQFF.

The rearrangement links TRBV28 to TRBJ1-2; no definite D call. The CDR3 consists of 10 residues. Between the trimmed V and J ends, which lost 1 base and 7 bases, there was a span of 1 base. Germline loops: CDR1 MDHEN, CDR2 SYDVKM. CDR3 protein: CASSLFGYTF. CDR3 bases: TGTGCCAGCAGTTTATTTGGCTACACCTTC.

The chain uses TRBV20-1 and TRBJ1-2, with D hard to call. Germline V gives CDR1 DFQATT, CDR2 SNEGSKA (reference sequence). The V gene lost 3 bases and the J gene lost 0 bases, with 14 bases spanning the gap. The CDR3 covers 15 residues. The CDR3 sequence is CSASIPDTANYGYTF. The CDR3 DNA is TGCAGTGCTAGTATCCCCGATACAGCTAACTATGGCTACACCTTC.